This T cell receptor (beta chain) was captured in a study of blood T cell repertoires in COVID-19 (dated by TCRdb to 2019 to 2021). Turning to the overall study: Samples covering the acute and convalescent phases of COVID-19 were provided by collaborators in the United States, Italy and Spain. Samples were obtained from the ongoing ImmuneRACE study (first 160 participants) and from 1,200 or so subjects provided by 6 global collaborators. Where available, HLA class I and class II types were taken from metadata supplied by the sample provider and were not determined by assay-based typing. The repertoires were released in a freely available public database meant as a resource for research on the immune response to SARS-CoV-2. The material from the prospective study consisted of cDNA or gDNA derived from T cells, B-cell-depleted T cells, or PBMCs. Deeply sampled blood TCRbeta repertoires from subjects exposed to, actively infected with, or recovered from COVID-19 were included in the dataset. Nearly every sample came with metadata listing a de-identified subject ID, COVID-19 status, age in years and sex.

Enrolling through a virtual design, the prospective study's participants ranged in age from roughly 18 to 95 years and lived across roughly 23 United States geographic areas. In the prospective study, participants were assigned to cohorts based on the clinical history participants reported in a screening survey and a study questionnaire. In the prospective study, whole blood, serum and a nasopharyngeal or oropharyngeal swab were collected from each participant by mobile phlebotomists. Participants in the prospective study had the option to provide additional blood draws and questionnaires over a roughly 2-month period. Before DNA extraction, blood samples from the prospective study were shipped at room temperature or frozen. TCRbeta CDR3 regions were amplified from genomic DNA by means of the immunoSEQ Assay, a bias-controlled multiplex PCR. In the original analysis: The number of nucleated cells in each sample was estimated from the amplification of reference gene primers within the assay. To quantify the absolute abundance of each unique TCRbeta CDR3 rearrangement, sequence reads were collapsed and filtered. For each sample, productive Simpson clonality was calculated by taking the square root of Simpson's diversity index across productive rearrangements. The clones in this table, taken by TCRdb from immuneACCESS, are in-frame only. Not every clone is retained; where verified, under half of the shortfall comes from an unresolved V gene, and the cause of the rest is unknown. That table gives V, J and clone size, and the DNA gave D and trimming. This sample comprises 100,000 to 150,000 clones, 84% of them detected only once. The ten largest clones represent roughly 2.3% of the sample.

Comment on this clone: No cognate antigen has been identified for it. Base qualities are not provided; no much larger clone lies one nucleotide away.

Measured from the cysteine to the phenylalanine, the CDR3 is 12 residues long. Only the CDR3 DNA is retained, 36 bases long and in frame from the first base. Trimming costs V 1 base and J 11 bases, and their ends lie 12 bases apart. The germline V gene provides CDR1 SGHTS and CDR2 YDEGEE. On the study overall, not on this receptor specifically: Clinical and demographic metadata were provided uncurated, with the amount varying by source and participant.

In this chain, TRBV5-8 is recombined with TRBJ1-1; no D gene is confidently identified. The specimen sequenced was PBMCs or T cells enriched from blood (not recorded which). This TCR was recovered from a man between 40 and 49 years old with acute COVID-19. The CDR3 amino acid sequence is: CASSLWGGSAFF. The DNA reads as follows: TGTGCCAGCAGCTTGTGGGGAGGGAGCGCTTTCTTT.